A selection of T cell receptor beta chains follows, all from one sample in a study of blood T cell repertoires in COVID-19. This table comes from immunoSEQ multiplex PCR, and its TCRdb copy is limited to in-frame clones, with some not included. Of 300,000 to 350,000 clones listed, roughly 89% were seen once; the top ten hold 9.9%. The sequenced material came from peripheral blood. The receptors derive from a man aged 25-45 years with COVID-19, enrolled during active disease. The CDR3 runs from the conserved cysteine through the conserved F or W. A D gene is named only where the DNA matches it firmly. Part of the rows lack a size; the others show once, few, many or a class for expanded clones.

DNA,CDR3,J,D,size,V
TGTGCCACCGAACAGCGGACAGGGGGAAACTACGAGCAGTACTTC,CATEQRTGGNYEQYF,TRBJ2-7,TRBD1,NA,TRBV13
TGTGCCAGCAGCCAACGTCAACAGGAACGGCGGAACACTGAAGCTTTCTTT,CASSQRQQERRNTEAFF,TRBJ1-1,NA,NA,TRBV11-3
TGCGCCAGCAGCCACATCTTCAGGGGACAGGACATCTATGGCTACACCTTC,CASSHIFRGQDIYGYTF,TRBJ1-2,TRBD1,NA,TRBV4-1
TGTGCCAGCAGTTTGCCCGGACAGGGCCCCTATGGCTACACCTTC,CASSLPGQGPYGYTF,TRBJ1-2,TRBD1,NA,TRBV6-6
TGTGCCAGCAGCTCCGCCGGGGGTAGCGGGAACCAAGAGACCCAGTACTTC,CASSSAGGSGNQETQYF,TRBJ2-5,TRBD2,once,TRBV7-9
TGTGCCAGCAGTTTATTGGGGACAGGTTTCGAGCAGTACTTC,CASSLLGTGFEQYF,TRBJ2-7,TRBD1,NA,TRBV28
TGTGCCAGCAGCGTCAGGGGGTCCTACTCCTACAATGAGCAGTTCTTC,CASSVRGSYSYNEQFF,TRBJ2-1,TRBD1,NA,TRBV13
TGTGCCAGCAGCCAAGGACTAGCGGGCTCCTACGAGCAGTACTTC,CASSQGLAGSYEQYF,TRBJ2-7,TRBD2,NA,TRBV4-2
TGTGCCACCAGTGACGCCGGGACAGGGGACAATGAGCAGTTCTTC,CATSDAGTGDNEQFF,TRBJ2-1,TRBD1,once,TRBV24-1
TGTGCCAGCAGTTCAGGGGGCCTAACCTACGAGCAGTACTTC,CASSSGGLTYEQYF,TRBJ2-7,TRBD1,NA,TRBV28
TGTGCCAGCAGTACTCGGGGGGCCGGGCAGGCCAACGTCCTGACTTTC,CASSTRGAGQANVLTF,TRBJ2-6,NA,NA,TRBV28
TGTGCCAGCAGTTACGCGTCTGTAGGCACAGATACGCAGTATTTT,CASSYASVGTDTQYF,TRBJ2-3,NA,NA,TRBV6-5
TGTGCCAGCACCCCAACTAGCGGGCGATACAATGAGCAGTTCTTC,CASTPTSGRYNEQFF,TRBJ2-1,TRBD2,NA,TRBV25-1
TGTGCCATCAGTGAGCGATTGGGAGTGAACACTGAAGCTTTCTTT,CAISERLGVNTEAFF,TRBJ1-1,NA,NA,TRBV10-3
TGTGCCAGCTCCCAGGGGGGTCGGGTAGATCAGCCCCAGCATTTT,CASSQGGRVDQPQHF,TRBJ1-5,TRBD1,NA,TRBV6-5
TGTGCCAGCAGTTCCGGGACACTAGAGAACACTGAAGCTTTCTTT,CASSSGTLENTEAFF,TRBJ1-1,NA,NA,TRBV28
TGTGCCAGCTCAGTAGGGACAGGGTACGAGCAGTACTTC,CASSVGTGYEQYF,TRBJ2-7,TRBD1,once,TRBV18
TGTGCCAGCAGTAGTGGACAGGGAAACTACGAGCAGTACTTC,CASSSGQGNYEQYF,TRBJ2-7,TRBD1,NA,TRBV5-4